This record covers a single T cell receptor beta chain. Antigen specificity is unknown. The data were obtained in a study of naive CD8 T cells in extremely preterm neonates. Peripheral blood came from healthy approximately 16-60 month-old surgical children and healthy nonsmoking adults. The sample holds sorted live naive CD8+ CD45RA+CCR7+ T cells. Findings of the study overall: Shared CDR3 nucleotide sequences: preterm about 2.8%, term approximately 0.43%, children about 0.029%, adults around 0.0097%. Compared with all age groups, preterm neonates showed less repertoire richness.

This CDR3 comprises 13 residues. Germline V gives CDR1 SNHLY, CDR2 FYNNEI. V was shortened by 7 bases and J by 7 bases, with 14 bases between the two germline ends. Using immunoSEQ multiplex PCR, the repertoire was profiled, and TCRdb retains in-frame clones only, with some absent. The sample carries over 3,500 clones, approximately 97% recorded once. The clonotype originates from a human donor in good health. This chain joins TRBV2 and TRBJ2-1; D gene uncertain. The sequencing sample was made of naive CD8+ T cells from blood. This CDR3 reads CASTLALGNEQFF. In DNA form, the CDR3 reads TGTGCCAGCACGTTGGCCCTCGGGAATGAGCAGTTCTTC. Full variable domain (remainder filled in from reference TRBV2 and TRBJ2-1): EPEVTQTPSHQVTQMGQEVILRCVPISNHLYFYWYRQILGQKVEFLVSFYNNEISEKSEIFDDQFSVERPDGSNFTLKIRSTKLEDSAMYFCASTLALGNEQFFGPGTRLTVL.